Within the sample, the clone carrying this T cell receptor beta chain is medium-sized. The antigen is not known. The germline gives CDR1 LGHDT, CDR2 YNNKEL (reference sequence). V dropped 2 bases and J dropped 6; count of bases not matched to a gene: 11. This CDR3 has 16 residues. These data originate in a study of T cell responses to AZD1222 COVID-19 vaccine. Whole-study findings and limits: Distributed over spike, vaccine-associated CD4 TCRs predominated at 160-218 and 743-854. Increased Spike-specific TCR breadth and depth were observed after two AZD1222 doses. Sampled repertoires all dated from after the peak T cell response.

Pooled together were second doses at about 4 or about 12 weeks. Data came from immunoSEQ multiplex PCR; TCRdb stores just in-frame clones and leaves some out. The table has roughly 45,000 clones, approximately 88% seen once. The sequenced sample was peripheral blood, obtained 28 days after the second AZD1222 dose. The J gene is TRBJ1-2, the V gene TRBV3-1 (or the pseudogene TRBV3-2), with 8 bases matching TRBD1. The receptor was derived from an adult who received the AZD1222 COVID-19 vaccine. CDR3 bases: TGTGCCAGCAGCCAATTCCTCGGACAGGGAGGCGATGGCTACACCTTC. Its translation is CASSQFLGQGGDGYTF.